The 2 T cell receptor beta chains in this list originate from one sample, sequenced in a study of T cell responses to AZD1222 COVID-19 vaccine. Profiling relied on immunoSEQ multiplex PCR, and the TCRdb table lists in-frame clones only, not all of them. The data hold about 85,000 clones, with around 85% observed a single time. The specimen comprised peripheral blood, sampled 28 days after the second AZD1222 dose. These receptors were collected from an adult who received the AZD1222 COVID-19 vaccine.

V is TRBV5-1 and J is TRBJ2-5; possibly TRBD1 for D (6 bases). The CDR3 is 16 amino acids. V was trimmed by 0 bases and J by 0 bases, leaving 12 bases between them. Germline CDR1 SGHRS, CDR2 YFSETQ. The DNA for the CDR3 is TGCGCCAGCAGCTTGGGGGCAGGGGTGTACCAAGAGACCCAGTACTTC. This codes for CASSLGAGVYQETQYF. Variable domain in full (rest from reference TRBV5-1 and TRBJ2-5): KAGVTQTPRYLIKTRGQQVTLSCSPISGHRSVSWYQQTPGQGLQFLFEYFSETQRNKGNFPGRFSGRQFSNSRSEMNVSTLELGDSALYLCASSLGAGVYQETQYFGPGTRLLVL.

CDR3 nucleotide sequence: TGTGCCAGTAGTATGGGGGAAACTGAAGCTTTCTTT. Protein product: CASSMGETEAFF. The chain couples TRBV19 to TRBJ1-1; tentative D call: TRBD1 (5 bases). Germline CDR1 reads LNHDA; CDR2 reads SQIVND (reference sequence). The V end was cut by 3 bases, the J end by 5 bases, with 7 bases between. The CDR3 consists of 12 residues.